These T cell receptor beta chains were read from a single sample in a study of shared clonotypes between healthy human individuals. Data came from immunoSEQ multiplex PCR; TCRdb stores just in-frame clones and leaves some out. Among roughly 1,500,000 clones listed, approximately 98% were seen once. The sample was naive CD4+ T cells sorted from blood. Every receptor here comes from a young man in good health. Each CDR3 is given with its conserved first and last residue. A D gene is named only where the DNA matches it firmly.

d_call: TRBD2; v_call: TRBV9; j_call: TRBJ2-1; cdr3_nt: TGTGCCAGCAGCCCTACTAGCGGGGCCTACAATGAGCAGTTCTTC; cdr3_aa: CASSPTSGAYNEQFF
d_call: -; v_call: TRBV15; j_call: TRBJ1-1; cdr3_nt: TGTGCCACCACACTCCCCGTCCCAGGGGAAGTTTTCTTT; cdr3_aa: CATTLPVPGEVFF
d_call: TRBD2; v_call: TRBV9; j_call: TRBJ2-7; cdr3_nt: TGTGCCAGCAGCGTACTAGCGGGAGGGGCCCACGAGCAGTACTTC; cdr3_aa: CASSVLAGGAHEQYF
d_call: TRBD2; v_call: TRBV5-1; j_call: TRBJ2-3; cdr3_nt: TGCGCCAGCAGCTTGTATATCTTGGCTAGCGGACCCGACACAGATACGCAGTATTTT; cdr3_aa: CASSLYILASGPDTDTQYF
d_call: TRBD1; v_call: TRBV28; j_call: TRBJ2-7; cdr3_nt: TGTGCCAGCAGTCTACGGACAGGGGTATCCTACGAGCAGTACTTC; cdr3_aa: CASSLRTGVSYEQYF
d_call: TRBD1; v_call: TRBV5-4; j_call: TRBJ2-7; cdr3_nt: TGTGCCAGCAGCGAAGGGACAGGGGACTCCTACGAGCAGTACTTC; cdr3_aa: CASSEGTGDSYEQYF
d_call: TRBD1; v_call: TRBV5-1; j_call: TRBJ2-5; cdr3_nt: TGCGCCAGCAGTTCACAAGGGGGCTCGATAGAGACCCAGTACTTC; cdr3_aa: CASSSQGGSIETQYF
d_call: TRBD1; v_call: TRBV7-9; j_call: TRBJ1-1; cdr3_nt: TGTGCCAGCAGTGAGACCGGGACAGAGAACACTGAAGCTTTCTTT; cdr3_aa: CASSETGTENTEAFF
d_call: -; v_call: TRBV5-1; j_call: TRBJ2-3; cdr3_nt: TGCGCCAGCAGCTTGTTACAGGGCGGCACAGATACGCAGTATTTT; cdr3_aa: CASSLLQGGTDTQYF
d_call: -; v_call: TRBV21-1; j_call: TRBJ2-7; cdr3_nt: TGTGCCAGCAGCAAAGGACCGGGACAAAGTACCTACGAGCAGTACTTC; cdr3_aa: CASSKGPGQSTYEQYF
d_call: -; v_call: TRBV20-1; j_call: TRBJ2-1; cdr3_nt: TGCAGTGCTGGGGGAGTTGAGCAGTTCTTC; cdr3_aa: CSAGGVEQFF
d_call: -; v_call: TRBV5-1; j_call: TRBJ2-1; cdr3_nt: TGCGCCAGCAGCCATCAGTCTCTCCCCAATGAGCAGTTCTTC; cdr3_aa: CASSHQSLPNEQFF
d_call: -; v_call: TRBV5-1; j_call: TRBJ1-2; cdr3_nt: TGCGCCAGCACCCTGGGAAGTGGGGGCTATGGCTACACCTTC; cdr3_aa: CASTLGSGGYGYTF